This entry is about one T cell receptor beta chain. It lacks a known antigen. The sample originates from a study of CXCR3-negative and CXCR3-positive naive CD8 T cells (dated by TCRdb to the late 2010s). Study-level background: In total, roughly 140 million TRB reads were obtained, which works out to roughly 1.5 +/- 0.3 million reads per library. Data from about 12 donors, pooled across two independent experiments, went into the diversity and physicochemical repertoire analyses. Naive subsets from about 5 donors and memory cells from 3 donors were included in the TRBV-TRBJ cluster analysis. Results the study describes overall, beyond this receptor: TRB CDR3s from CXCR3-positive naive cells showed higher hydrophobicity (lower Kidera factor 4), lower energy, and higher strength and volume indices than CXCR3-negative naive cells. Because CXCR3 expression was partially decreased after cryopreservation, freshly isolated PBMCs were used for most assays. Because surface CD5, which has been linked to self-reactivity in mice, was comparable between naive subsets, TCR interaction strength was also inferred from TRB CDR3 physicochemical properties. Both naive subsets had comparably high repertoire diversity, while memory CD8+ T cells had much lower repertoire diversity. Similar TRBV-TRBJ usage was shown by naive CXCR3-negative and CXCR3-positive cells from the same donor, whereas distinct patterns were shown by memory cells.

TCRdb names NextSeq 550 as the instrument used. The Human TCR Profiling Kit (MiLaboratory) was used to make UMI-labeled 5' RACE TRB cDNA libraries. The full amount of extracted RNA was used for cDNA synthesis, and the full amount of resulting cDNA was used for PCR amplification. Libraries were prepared in parallel with an identical number of PCR cycles. The study's own analysis went as follows. With a minimum of two reads required per UMI, MIGEC and MiXCR pulled out about 49,000 +/- 11,000 unique UMI-labeled TRB cDNA molecules from each library. Each library averaged about 40,000 +/- 10,000 functional in-frame TRB CDR3 nucleotide clonotypes without stop codons. After downsampling to 5000 UMI-labeled TRB molecules per sample, diversity metrics, including normalized Shannon-Wiener and Chao1, were computed in VDJtools. For the central five CDR3 residues, VDJtools calculated physicochemical properties weighted by clonotype size, namely interaction energy, strength, volume and Kidera factor 4. After the reads were reprocessed by TCRdb, one entry was made per CDR3 protein sequence, with no DNA. The V and J calls and clone size come from TCRdb's table, not from the authors' own analysis. This sample's clone table shows 140,000 to 150,000 distinct CDR3 sequences. The ten most abundant clones make up under 0.35% of the sample.

Each CD8+ T cell subset was flow-sorted in triplicate, with fewer than 350,000 cells per subset placed directly into RLT lysis buffer. To exclude memory contaminants, naive CD8+ T cells were stringently defined as CD45RO-CCR7+CD27+CD95-. Standard density gradient centrifugation was used to isolate peripheral blood mononuclear cells from buffy coats. Naive CXCR3-negative and CXCR3-positive CD8+ T cells were flow-sorted using a FACSAria III. Total RNA was extracted from sorted cells with an RNeasy Mini Kit. Per the germline V gene, SQVTM is the CDR1 and ANQGSEA is the CDR2. Including cysteine and phenylalanine, the CDR3 has 12 amino acids. There is no recorded DNA.

The sample was naive CXCR3+ CD8+ T cells from blood. This specimen's cell subset or site label, per the study, means: CD45RO-CCR7+CD27+CD95- naive CD8+ T cells expressing CXCR3 (TNR3+). The receptor was isolated from a human donor in good health. Some clones in this sample may be carry-over from other donors' samples. The rearranged chain carries TRBV29-1 and TRBJ2-2. The CDR3 sequence is CSAESDTGELFF.